The entry below gives a single TCR beta chain sequence along with its context. The V gene end was trimmed by 3 bases and the J gene end by 3 bases; junction bases not matched to a gene: 8. The germline V gene has CDR1 SQVTM and CDR2 ANQGSEA. The length of the CDR3 is 14 residues. The repertoire was sequenced with immunoSEQ multiplex PCR; TCRdb's copy has only in-frame clones and lacks some. The sample includes a few hundred thousand clones, roughly four fifths of them seen just once. The data originate from a study of shared clonotypes between healthy human individuals. The V and J genes are TRBV29-1 and TRBJ2-7, with 7 bases fitting TRBD1. The sequenced sample was PBMCs. The receptor was isolated from a woman between 40 and 50 years old in good health. Some clones in this sample may be carry-over from other donors' samples. In DNA form, the CDR3 reads TGCAGCGTTGAGGCACCGGGACAGCGCTACGAGCAGTACTTC. Translated: CSVEAPGQRYEQYF.